This TCR beta chain was recorded in a study of Graves' ophthalmopathy and Graves' hyperthyroidism. Findings of the study overall: Classification of ophthalmopathy versus stable hyperthyroidism by a 13-signature model yielded around 91% sensitivity and 65% to 83% specificity.

Between the trimmed V and J ends, which lost 0 bases and 2 bases, there was a span of 10 bases. CDR3 length equals 15 residues. In germline, CDR1 is LGHDT, CDR2 YNNKEL (reference sequence). TCR beta CDR3 amplification used RNA transcripts. RT-PCR was first run with HTBI primers, then multiplex PCR in a second round. One entry per CDR3 protein, called by TCRdb with MiXCR from the multiplex PCR reads. The table records 500,000 to 700,000 distinct CDR3 sequences, under 45% of them present only once. As regards this clonotype: Its antigen is unidentified.

Excluded were patients with other autoimmune diseases, uncontrolled infections, pregnancy or lactation. The receptor's source is an adult man with Graves' hyperthyroidism. Sequences were obtained from peripheral blood or thyroid tissue (not recorded which). The gene calls are TRBV3-1 and TRBJ1-2, with D uncertain. The CDR3 DNA sequence: TGTGCCAGCAGCCAAGAATCGTCTGGGAACTATGGCTACACCTTC. Translating it yields CASSQESSGNYGYTF.